This T cell receptor beta chain was observed in a study of OX40 agonist ivuxolimab in advanced cancers. Study background: People in dose escalation had one of these cancers: hepatocellular carcinoma, melanoma, renal cell or head and neck cancer. Three individuals attained partial responses, comprising one hepatocellular carcinoma case and two cutaneous melanoma cases. Enrollees could have had prior anti-PD-1, anti-PD-L1 or anti-CTLA-4 therapy, which around 40% had received. Overall study results and limits: The investigators did not determine what antigen specificity the expanded peripheral T cells had.

Germline V lookup: CDR1 SNHLY, CDR2 FYNNEI. Trimming stripped 3 bases from V and 2 bases from J, with 7 bases between. The CDR3 length is 13 residues. Comments on this clone: Its antigen remains unknown.

Method: immunoSEQ multiplex PCR; TCRdb's copy keeps in-frame clones and lacks some. The sample includes approximately 74,000 clones, more than 65% of them seen just once. The sequence was collected from an adult with an advanced solid tumor such as melanoma, head and neck, liver or kidney cancer. Sequenced material: CD4+ or CD8+ T cells sorted from blood, taken in a trial of the OX40 agonist ivuxolimab. The chain uses TRBV2 and TRBJ1-1, with no clear D. This CDR3 reads CASSDALNTEAFF. CDR3 DNA sequence: TGTGCCAGCAGTGATGCCCTAAACACTGAAGCTTTCTTT.